The clone carrying this T cell receptor beta chain has a single count. Each CDR3 protein is one row after TCRdb ran MiXCR on the 5' RACE reads. The repertoire consists of around 67,000 distinct CDR3 sequences, with about 16% occurring once and the leading ten covering less than 6%. The V gene's germline CDR1 is SEHNR and CDR2 FQNEAQ (reference sequence). Trimming took off 2 bases at V and 5 bases at J, with 10 bases between the two ends. This CDR3 comprises 13 residues. This sample is part of a study of HIV-infected patients and healthy controls. The sequenced sample consisted of CD4+ T cells from blood. The V and J genes are TRBV7-9 and TRBJ2-7, with D maybe TRBD2 (5 bases). This receptor was taken from a human donor in good health. The chain's CDR3 is CASSLRGLDEQYF. In DNA, the CDR3 is TGTGCCAGCAGCTTACGGGGTCTTGACGAGCAGTACTTC.